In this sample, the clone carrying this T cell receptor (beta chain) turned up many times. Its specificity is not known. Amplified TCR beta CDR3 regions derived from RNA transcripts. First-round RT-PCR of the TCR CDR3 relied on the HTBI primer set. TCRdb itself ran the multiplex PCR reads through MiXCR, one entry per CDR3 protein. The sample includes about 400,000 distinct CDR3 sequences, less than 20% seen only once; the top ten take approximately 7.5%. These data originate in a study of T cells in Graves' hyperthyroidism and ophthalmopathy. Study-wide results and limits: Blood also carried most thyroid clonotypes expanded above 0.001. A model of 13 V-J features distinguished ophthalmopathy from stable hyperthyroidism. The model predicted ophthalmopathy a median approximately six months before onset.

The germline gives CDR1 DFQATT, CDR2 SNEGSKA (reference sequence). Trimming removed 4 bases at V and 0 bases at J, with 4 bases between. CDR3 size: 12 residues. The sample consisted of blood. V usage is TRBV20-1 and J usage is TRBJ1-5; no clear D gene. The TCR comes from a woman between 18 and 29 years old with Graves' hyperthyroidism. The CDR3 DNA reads TGCAGTGCTACCCATAGCAATCAGCCCCAGCATTTT. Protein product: CSATHSNQPQHF.